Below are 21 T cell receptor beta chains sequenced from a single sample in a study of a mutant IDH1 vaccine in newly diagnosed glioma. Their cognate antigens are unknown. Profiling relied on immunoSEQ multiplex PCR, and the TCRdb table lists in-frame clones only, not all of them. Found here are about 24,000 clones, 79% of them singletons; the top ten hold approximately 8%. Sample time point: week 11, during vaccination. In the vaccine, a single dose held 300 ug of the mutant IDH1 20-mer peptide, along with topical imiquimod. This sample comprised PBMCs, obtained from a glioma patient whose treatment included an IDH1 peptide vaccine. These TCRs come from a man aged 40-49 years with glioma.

CDR3 in amino acids: CASVGQGNTGELFF. The CDR3 DNA reads TGTGCCAGCGTGGGACAGGGGAACACCGGGGAGCTGTTTTTT. The rearrangement joins TRBV6-1 to TRBJ2-2, with 9 bases aligning to TRBD1. V lost 8 bases and J lost 1; bases outside the gene matches: 2. The CDR3 totals 14 residues. Germline CDR1 and CDR2: MNHNS and SASEGT.

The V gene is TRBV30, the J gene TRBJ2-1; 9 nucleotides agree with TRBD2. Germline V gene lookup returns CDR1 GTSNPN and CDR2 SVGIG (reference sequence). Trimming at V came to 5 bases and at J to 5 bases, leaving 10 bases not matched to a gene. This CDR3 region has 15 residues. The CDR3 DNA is TGTGCCTGGGCCAGCGGGAGGAACAACGACAATGAGCAGTTCTTC. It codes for CAWASGRNNDNEQFF.

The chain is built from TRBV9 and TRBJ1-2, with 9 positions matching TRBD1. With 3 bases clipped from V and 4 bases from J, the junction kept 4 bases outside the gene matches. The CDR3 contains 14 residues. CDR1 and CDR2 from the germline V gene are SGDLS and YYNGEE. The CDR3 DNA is TGTGCCAGCAGCGAGGGACAGGGAAGCTATGGCTACACCTTC. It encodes CASSEGQGSYGYTF.

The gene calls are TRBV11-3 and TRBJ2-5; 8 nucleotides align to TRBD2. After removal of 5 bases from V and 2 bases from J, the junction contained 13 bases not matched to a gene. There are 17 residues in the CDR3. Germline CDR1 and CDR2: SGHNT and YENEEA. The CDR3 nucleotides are TGTGCCAGCAGCCGACGGGCGGGAGGCCGGGAACAAGAGACCCAGTACTTC. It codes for CASSRRAGGREQETQYF.

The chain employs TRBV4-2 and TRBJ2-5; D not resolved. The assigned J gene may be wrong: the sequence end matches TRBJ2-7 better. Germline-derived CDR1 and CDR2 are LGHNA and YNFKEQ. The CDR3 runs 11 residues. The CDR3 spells CASSHHYEQYF. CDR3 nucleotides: TGTGCCAGCAGCCACCACTACGAGCAGTACTTC.

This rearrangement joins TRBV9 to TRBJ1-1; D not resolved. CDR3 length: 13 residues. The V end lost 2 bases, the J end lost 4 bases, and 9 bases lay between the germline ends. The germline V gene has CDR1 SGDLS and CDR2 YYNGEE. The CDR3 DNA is TGTGCCAGCAGCGTTACCGAGGGCACTGAAGCTTTCTTT. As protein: CASSVTEGTEAFF.

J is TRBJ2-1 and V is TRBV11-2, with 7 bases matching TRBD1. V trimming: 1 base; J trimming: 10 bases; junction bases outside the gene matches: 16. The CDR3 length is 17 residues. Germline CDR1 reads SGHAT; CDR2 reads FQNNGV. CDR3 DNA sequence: TGTGCCAGCAGCTTAGGAGGTCTAAGTACAGGGGTCGAGGAGCAGTTCTTC. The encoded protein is CASSLGGLSTGVEEQFF.

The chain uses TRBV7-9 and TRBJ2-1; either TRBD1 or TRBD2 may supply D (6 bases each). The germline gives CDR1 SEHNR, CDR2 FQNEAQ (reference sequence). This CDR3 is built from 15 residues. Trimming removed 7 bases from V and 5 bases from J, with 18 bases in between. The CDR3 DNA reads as TGTGCCAGCATCACGCGGGGCAGGGGAAACAATGAGCAGTTCTTC. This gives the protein CASITRGRGNNEQFF.

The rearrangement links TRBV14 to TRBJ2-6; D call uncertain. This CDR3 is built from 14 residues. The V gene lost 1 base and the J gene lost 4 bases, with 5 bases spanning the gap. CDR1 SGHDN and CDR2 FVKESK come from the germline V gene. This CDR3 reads CASSQVGGANVLTF. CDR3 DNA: TGTGCCAGCAGCCAAGTAGGGGGGGCCAACGTCCTGACTTTC. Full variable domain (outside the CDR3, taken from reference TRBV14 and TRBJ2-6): EAGVTQFPSHSVIEKGQTVTLRCDPISGHDNLYWYRRVMGKEIKFLLHFVKESKQDESGMPNNRFLAERTGGTYSTLKVQPAELEDSGVYFCASSQVGGANVLTFGAGSRLTVL.

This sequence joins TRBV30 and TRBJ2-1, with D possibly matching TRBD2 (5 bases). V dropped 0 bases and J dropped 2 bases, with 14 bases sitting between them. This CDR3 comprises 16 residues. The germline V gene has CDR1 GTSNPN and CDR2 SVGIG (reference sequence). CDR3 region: CAWSVSGLAPYNEQFF. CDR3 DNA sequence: TGTGCCTGGAGTGTATCTGGTCTAGCCCCCTACAATGAGCAGTTCTTC. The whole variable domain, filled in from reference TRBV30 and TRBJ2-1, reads SQTIHQWPATLVQPVGSPLSLECTVEGTSNPNLYWYRQAAGRGLQLLFYSVGIGQISSEVPQNLSASRPQDRQFILSSKKLLLSDSGFYLCAWSVSGLAPYNEQFFGPGTRLTVL.

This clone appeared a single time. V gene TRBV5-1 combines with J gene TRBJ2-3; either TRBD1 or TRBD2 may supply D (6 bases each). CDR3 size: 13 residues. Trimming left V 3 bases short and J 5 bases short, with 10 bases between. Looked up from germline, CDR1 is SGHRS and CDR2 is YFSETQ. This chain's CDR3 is CASSWGARDTQYF. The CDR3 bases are TGCGCCAGCAGCTGGGGGGCACGAGATACGCAGTATTTT. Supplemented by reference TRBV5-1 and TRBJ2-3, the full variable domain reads KAGVTQTPRYLIKTRGQQVTLSCSPISGHRSVSWYQQTPGQGLQFLFEYFSETQRNKGNFPGRFSGRQFSNSRSEMNVSTLELGDSALYLCASSWGARDTQYFGPGTRLTVL.

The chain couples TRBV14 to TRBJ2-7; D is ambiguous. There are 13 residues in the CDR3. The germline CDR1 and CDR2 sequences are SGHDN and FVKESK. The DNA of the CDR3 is TGTGCCAGCAGCCAAGACCCGGGCCTCCCGTCGGACGTC. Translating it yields CASSQDPGLPSDV.

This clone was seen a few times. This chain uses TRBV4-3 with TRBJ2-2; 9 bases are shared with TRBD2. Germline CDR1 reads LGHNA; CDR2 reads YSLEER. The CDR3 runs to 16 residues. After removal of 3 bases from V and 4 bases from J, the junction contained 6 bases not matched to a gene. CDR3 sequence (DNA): TGCGCCAGCAGCCATTCCGGGACTAGCTTCACCGGGGAGCTGTTTTTT. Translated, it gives CASSHSGTSFTGELFF.

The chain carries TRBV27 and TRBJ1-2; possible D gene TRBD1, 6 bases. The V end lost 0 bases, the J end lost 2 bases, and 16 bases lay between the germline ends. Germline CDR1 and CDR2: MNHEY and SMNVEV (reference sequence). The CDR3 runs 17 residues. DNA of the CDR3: TGTGCCAGCAGTTTATCGGCTCCAGGGGTAGCGAACTATGGCTACACCTTC. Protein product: CASSLSAPGVANYGYTF.

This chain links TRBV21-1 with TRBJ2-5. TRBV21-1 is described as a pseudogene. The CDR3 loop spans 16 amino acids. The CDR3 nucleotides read TGTGCCAGCAGCAAACCGGATCGACCCCGGCGAGAGACCCAGTACTTC. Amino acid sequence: CASSKPDRPRRETQYF.

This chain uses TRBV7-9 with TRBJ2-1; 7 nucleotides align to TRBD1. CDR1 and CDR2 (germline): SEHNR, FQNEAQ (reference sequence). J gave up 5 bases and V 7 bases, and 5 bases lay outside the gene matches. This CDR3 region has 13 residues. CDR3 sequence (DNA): TGTGCCAGCACCTCCGGGACAGACAATGAGCAGTTCTTC. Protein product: CASTSGTDNEQFF.

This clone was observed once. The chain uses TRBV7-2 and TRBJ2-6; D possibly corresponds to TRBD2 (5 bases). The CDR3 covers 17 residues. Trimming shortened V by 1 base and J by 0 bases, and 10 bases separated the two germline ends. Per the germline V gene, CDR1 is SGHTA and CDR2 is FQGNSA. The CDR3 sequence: CASSLGGALSGANVLTF. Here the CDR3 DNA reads TGTGCCAGCAGCTTAGGGGGAGCTCTCTCTGGGGCCAACGTCCTGACTTTC.

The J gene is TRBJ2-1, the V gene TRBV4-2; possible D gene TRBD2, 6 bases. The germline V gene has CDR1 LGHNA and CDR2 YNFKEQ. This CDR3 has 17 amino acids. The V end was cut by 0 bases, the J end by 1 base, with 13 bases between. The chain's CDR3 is CASSQDLGRRSYNEQFF. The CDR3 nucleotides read TGTGCCAGCAGCCAAGATCTGGGGAGGCGGTCCTACAATGAGCAGTTCTTC.

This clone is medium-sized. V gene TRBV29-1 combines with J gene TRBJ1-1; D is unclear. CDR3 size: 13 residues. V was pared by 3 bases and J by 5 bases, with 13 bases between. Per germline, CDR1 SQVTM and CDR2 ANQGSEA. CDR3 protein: CSVDPPTRTEAFF. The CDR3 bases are TGCAGCGTTGACCCCCCGACCAGGACTGAAGCTTTCTTT.

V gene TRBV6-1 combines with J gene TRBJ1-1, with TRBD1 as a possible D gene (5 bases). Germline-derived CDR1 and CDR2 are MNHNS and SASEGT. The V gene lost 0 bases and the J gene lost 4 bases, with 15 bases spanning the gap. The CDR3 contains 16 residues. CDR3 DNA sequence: TGTGCCAGCAGTGAAGCGCTGGCAGCAAGGGGCACTGAAGCTTTCTTT. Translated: CASSEALAARGTEAFF.

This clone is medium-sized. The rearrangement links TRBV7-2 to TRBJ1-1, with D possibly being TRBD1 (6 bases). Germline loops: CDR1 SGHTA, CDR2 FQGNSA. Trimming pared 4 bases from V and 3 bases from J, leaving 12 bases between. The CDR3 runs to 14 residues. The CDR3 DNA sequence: TGTGCCAGCAGCTCGATCACAGGGTACACTGAAGCTTTCTTT. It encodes CASSSITGYTEAFF. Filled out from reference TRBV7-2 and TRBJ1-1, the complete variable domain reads GAGVSQSPSNKVTEKGKDVELRCDPISGHTALYWYRQSLGQGLEFLIYFQGNSAPDKSGLPSDRFSAERTGGSVSTLTIQRTQQEDSAVYLCASSSITGYTEAFFGQGTRLTVV.